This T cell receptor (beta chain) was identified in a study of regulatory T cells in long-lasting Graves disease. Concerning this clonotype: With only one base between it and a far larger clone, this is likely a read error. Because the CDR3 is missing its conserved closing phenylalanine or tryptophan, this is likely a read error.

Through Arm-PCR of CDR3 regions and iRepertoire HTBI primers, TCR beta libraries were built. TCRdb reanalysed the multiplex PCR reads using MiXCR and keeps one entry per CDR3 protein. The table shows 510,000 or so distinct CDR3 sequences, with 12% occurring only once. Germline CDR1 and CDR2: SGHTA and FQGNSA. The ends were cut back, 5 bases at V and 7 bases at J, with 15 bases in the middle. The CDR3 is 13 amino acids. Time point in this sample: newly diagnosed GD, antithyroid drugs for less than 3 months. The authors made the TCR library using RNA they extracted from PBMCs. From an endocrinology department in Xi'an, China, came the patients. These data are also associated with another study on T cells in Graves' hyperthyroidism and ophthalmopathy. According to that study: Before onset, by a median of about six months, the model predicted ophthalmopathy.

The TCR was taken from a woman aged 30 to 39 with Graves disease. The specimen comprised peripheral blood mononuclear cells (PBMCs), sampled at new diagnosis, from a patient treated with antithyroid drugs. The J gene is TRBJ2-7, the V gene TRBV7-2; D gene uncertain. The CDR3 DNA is TGTGCCAGCAGCCCCGGTCCGGTTTGGGAGCAGTACTCC. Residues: CASSPGPVWEQYS.